A selection of T cell receptor beta chains follows, all from one sample in a study of cytomegalovirus exposure and HLA in healthy donors. Using immunoSEQ multiplex PCR, the repertoire was profiled, and TCRdb retains in-frame clones only, with some absent. The table lists some 100,000 clones, 69% of them singletons. Sequencing was performed on PBMCs. The receptors come from a woman between 65 and 79 years old in good health and CMV-seropositive. The CDR3 runs from the conserved cysteine through the conserved F or W. Each record gives: D gene, V gene, CDR3 length, J gene, clone size, CDR3 DNA, CDR3 protein. D genes are given only for firm matches. Expanded clones get a size class; other rows say once, few or many, or leave the size out.

D: NA
V: TRBV14
length: 11
J: TRBJ2-1
size: NA
DNA: TGTGCCAGCAGCCCTCTTAATGAGCAGTTCTTC
CDR3: CASSPLNEQFF

D: TRBD1
V: TRBV7-6
length: 15
J: TRBJ2-2
size: once
DNA: TGTGCCAGCAGCTTAAGGACAGGAAACACCGGGGAGCTGTTTTTT
CDR3: CASSLRTGNTGELFF

D: TRBD1
V: TRBV7-9
length: 15
J: TRBJ1-5
size: NA
DNA: TGTGCCAGCAGCCTACAGGGGGCGGCTGATCAGCCCCAGCATTTT
CDR3: CASSLQGAADQPQHF

D: TRBD1
V: TRBV25-1
length: 14
J: TRBJ1-2
size: once
DNA: TGTGCCAGCAGACTCGGTACAGGGGGCAAAGGCTACACCTTC
CDR3: CASRLGTGGKGYTF

D: NA
V: TRBV6-6
length: 12
J: TRBJ2-5
size: NA
DNA: TGTGCCAGCAGCAGGATCCAAGAGACCCAGTACTTC
CDR3: CASSRIQETQYF

D: NA
V: TRBV2
length: 14
J: TRBJ1-1
size: NA
DNA: TGTGCCAGCACCCCCTGGGGAGGGCAGACTGAAGCTTTCTTT
CDR3: CASTPWGGQTEAFF

D: NA
V: TRBV5-8
length: 13
J: TRBJ1-1
size: NA
DNA: TGTGCCAGCACCCTCAGCTCAGGGACTGAAGCTTTCTTT
CDR3: CASTLSSGTEAFF

D: NA
V: TRBV6-1
length: 15
J: TRBJ2-7
size: NA
DNA: TGTGCCGCTCAGCAGGGGAGTCCTATCTCCTACGAGCAGTACTTC
CDR3: CAAQQGSPISYEQYF

D: NA
V: TRBV4-1
length: 14
J: TRBJ2-1
size: NA
DNA: TGCGCCAGCAGCCAACTCCTTGGACTACCTTATCGGTTCTTC
CDR3: CASSQLLGLPYRFF

D: TRBD2
V: TRBV5-1
length: 15
J: TRBJ2-7
size: NA
DNA: TGCGCCAGCAGCACGGGACTAGCGGACTACGACGAGCAGTACTTC
CDR3: CASSTGLADYDEQYF

D: TRBD1
V: TRBV19
length: 13
J: TRBJ1-5
size: NA
DNA: TGTGCCATCCAAGGACAGGGAAATCAGCCCCAGCATTTT
CDR3: CAIQGQGNQPQHF

D: NA
V: TRBV19
length: 14
J: TRBJ2-4
size: NA
DNA: TGTGCCAGCCAACCTAGGGGAGCCAAAAACATTCAGTACTTC
CDR3: CASQPRGAKNIQYF

D: NA
V: TRBV1
length: 15
J: TRBJ2-5
size: NA
DNA: TGCACCAGCAGCCAAGCCCCCCAGGGGAGAGAGACCCAGTACTTC
CDR3: CTSSQAPQGRETQYF

D: NA
V: TRBV30
length: 10
J: TRBJ2-5
size: NA
DNA: TGTGCCTGGAGTCTGGAGACCCAGTACTTC
CDR3: CAWSLETQYF

D: NA
V: TRBV4-2
length: 14
J: TRBJ1-2
size: NA
DNA: TGTGCCAGCAGCCAAGATGTTGAGGAACGGGGCTACACCTTC
CDR3: CASSQDVEERGYTF

D: TRBD1
V: TRBV6-4
length: 15
J: TRBJ1-5
size: NA
DNA: TGTGCCAGCAATACCGGGACAGGCCTCTATCAGCCCCAGCATTTT
CDR3: CASNTGTGLYQPQHF

D: NA
V: TRBV27
length: 12
J: TRBJ1-5
size: NA
DNA: TGTGCCAGCACCATTAGCAATCAGCCCCAGCATTTT
CDR3: CASTISNQPQHF

D: TRBD1
V: TRBV2
length: 17
J: TRBJ1-1
size: NA
DNA: TGTGCCAGCAGAGCCATGGGACAGGGGGTTTGGAACACTGAAGCTTTCTTT
CDR3: CASRAMGQGVWNTEAFF

D: NA
V: TRBV19
length: 14
J: TRBJ2-3
size: NA
DNA: TGTGCCAGTAGTATAAGCAGGGGCAGAGATACGCAGTATTTT
CDR3: CASSISRGRDTQYF

D: TRBD1
V: TRBV7-9
length: 16
J: TRBJ1-2
size: NA
DNA: TGTGCCAGCAGCCGTGGACAGGACCTCCTCACGAATGGCTACACCTTC
CDR3: CASSRGQDLLTNGYTF

D: NA
V: TRBV7-8
length: 15
J: TRBJ1-1
size: NA
DNA: TGTGCCAGCAGCTTAGCGCAGGGATCGAACACTGAAGCTTTCTTT
CDR3: CASSLAQGSNTEAFF

D: NA
V: TRBV6-5
length: 13
J: TRBJ1-1
size: few
DNA: TGTGCCACCAACTTTAGAGGGCAGACTGAAGCTTTCTTT
CDR3: CATNFRGQTEAFF

D: NA
V: TRBV2
length: 13
J: TRBJ2-1
size: NA
DNA: TGTGCCAGCAGTTCTAGTCCCTACAATGAGCAGTTCTTC
CDR3: CASSSSPYNEQFF

D: NA
V: TRBV2
length: 13
J: TRBJ1-1
size: NA
DNA: TGTGCCAGCAGATTGGACAGCAACACTGAAGCTTTCTTT
CDR3: CASRLDSNTEAFF

D: TRBD2
V: TRBV6-5
length: 15
J: TRBJ2-2
size: NA
DNA: TGTGCCAGCAGCCTTACCGGGGGGAGAACCGGGGAGCTGTTTTTT
CDR3: CASSLTGGRTGELFF

D: NA
V: TRBV29-1
length: 12
J: TRBJ1-5
size: NA
DNA: TGCAGCGTTGGAGGCCTCAATCAGCCCCAGCATTTT
CDR3: CSVGGLNQPQHF

D: NA
V: TRBV5-6
length: 15
J: TRBJ1-1
size: NA
DNA: TGTGCCAGCAGTAGGCGGGTAAACATGAACACTGAAGCTTTCTTT
CDR3: CASSRRVNMNTEAFF

D: NA
V: TRBV25-1
length: 11
J: TRBJ2-1
size: NA
DNA: TGTGCCAGCAACCGGTACAATGAGCAGTTCTTC
CDR3: CASNRYNEQFF

D: TRBD2
V: TRBV6-1
length: 15
J: TRBJ2-1
size: once
DNA: TGTGCTAGCAGGGGGGCCAGCGGGGGGCTCAATGAGCAGTTCTTC
CDR3: CASRGASGGLNEQFF

D: NA
V: TRBV6-5
length: 15
J: TRBJ1-6
size: NA
DNA: TGTGCCAGCAGTCCCCAGACAATGATTCATTCACCCCTCCACTTT
CDR3: CASSPQTMIHSPLHF

D: TRBD2
V: TRBV5-8
length: 14
J: TRBJ2-3
size: NA
DNA: TGTGCCAGCAGCGAGCGGGGGAGCACAGATACGCAGTATTTT
CDR3: CASSERGSTDTQYF

D: TRBD1
V: TRBV5-1
length: 13
J: TRBJ2-5
size: NA
DNA: TGCGCCAGCAGCGAGCAGGGGGCAGAGACCCAGTACTTC
CDR3: CASSEQGAETQYF

D: NA
V: TRBV27
length: 16
J: TRBJ2-6
size: NA
DNA: TGTGCCAGCAGTTCCATAGCGGCCTGGGGCGCCAACGTCCTGACTTTC
CDR3: CASSSIAAWGANVLTF

D: TRBD1
V: TRBV25-1
length: 16
J: TRBJ2-5
size: NA
DNA: TGTGCCAGCAGTGATACCGACAGGGGAAGGTCAGAGACCCAGTACTTC
CDR3: CASSDTDRGRSETQYF

D: NA
V: TRBV30
length: 13
J: TRBJ1-5
size: NA
DNA: TGTGCCTGGCAGGGTAATAGCAATCAGCCCCAGCATTTT
CDR3: CAWQGNSNQPQHF

D: TRBD1
V: TRBV2
length: 15
J: TRBJ2-3
size: NA
DNA: TGTGCCAGCAGGGGCGACAGGGGTAGCACAGATACGCAGTATTTT
CDR3: CASRGDRGSTDTQYF

D: TRBD2
V: TRBV7-9
length: 15
J: TRBJ2-5
size: few
DNA: TGTGCCAGCAGCTTAGCTGGTGGTAGCGGGGAGACCCAGTACTTC
CDR3: CASSLAGGSGETQYF

D: TRBD1
V: TRBV19
length: 16
J: TRBJ1-2
size: NA
DNA: TGTGCCAGTAAGAAAGGGGGGACAGGGCACAACTATGGCTACACCTTC
CDR3: CASKKGGTGHNYGYTF

D: NA
V: TRBV30
length: 12
J: TRBJ1-1
size: NA
DNA: TGTGCCTGGAGTTTGTTATCCACTGAAGCTTTCTTT
CDR3: CAWSLLSTEAFF

D: TRBD2
V: TRBV29-1
length: 13
J: TRBJ2-7
size: NA
DNA: TGCAGCGTTGGGGAGGGTCGGGGCTACGAGCAGTACTTC
CDR3: CSVGEGRGYEQYF

D: TRBD1
V: TRBV19
length: 14
J: TRBJ1-6
size: few
DNA: TGTGCCAGCGGAGACACAGGGGTTAATTCACCCCTCCACTTT
CDR3: CASGDTGVNSPLHF

D: NA
V: TRBV6-6
length: 14
J: TRBJ1-1
size: NA
DNA: TGTGCCAGCAGGGGGAGGGTTTCGAACACTGAAGCTTTCTTT
CDR3: CASRGRVSNTEAFF

D: TRBD1
V: TRBV6-5
length: 14
J: TRBJ2-2
size: NA
DNA: TGTGCCAGCATTAGGACAGGGCCACCCGGGGAGCTGTTTTTT
CDR3: CASIRTGPPGELFF

D: TRBD1
V: TRBV10-3
length: 14
J: TRBJ1-1
size: few
DNA: TGTGCCATCAGTGAAAACAGGGGGAACACTGAAGCTTTCTTT
CDR3: CAISENRGNTEAFF

D: TRBD2
V: TRBV7-2
length: 15
J: TRBJ2-1
size: NA
DNA: TGTGCCAGCAGTCAGCGGGGGAGCTCCTACAATGAGCAGTTCTTC
CDR3: CASSQRGSSYNEQFF

D: TRBD2
V: TRBV25-1
length: 14
J: TRBJ2-1
size: NA
DNA: TGTGCCAGCAGTGCGGCGGGGGGTCACAATGAGCAGTTCTTC
CDR3: CASSAAGGHNEQFF

D: TRBD2
V: TRBV6-1
length: 15
J: TRBJ2-1
size: NA
DNA: TGTGCCAGCACCAGAGGGGCGGGGGTGTACAATGAGCAGTTCTTC
CDR3: CASTRGAGVYNEQFF

D: NA
V: TRBV2
length: 14
J: TRBJ1-1
size: NA
DNA: TGTGCCAGCATATTTGGGGGCGGGAACACTGAAGCTTTCTTT
CDR3: CASIFGGGNTEAFF

D: NA
V: TRBV5-1
length: 14
J: TRBJ1-2
size: NA
DNA: TGCGCCAGCAGCTTGGAGCCCCTTGACTATGGCTACACCTTC
CDR3: CASSLEPLDYGYTF

D: TRBD2
V: TRBV6-5
length: 14
J: TRBJ2-7
size: NA
DNA: TGTGCCAGCAGACTAGCGGGGGGCCACGGCGAGCAGTACTTC
CDR3: CASRLAGGHGEQYF

D: TRBD1
V: TRBV30
length: 13
J: TRBJ1-6
size: few
DNA: TGTGCCTGGAAACAGGGGGGTAATTCACCCCTCCACTTT
CDR3: CAWKQGGNSPLHF

D: TRBD1
V: TRBV4-1
length: 16
J: TRBJ2-5
size: NA
DNA: TGCGCCAGCAGCCAAGAGAGGGCAGGGGGAAGGGAGACCCAGTACTTC
CDR3: CASSQERAGGRETQYF

D: TRBD2
V: TRBV29-1
length: 13
J: TRBJ2-5
size: few
DNA: TGCAGCGTTCCCATAGCGGGGGGAGAGACCCAGTACTTC
CDR3: CSVPIAGGETQYF

D: NA
V: TRBV5-4
length: 14
J: TRBJ2-7
size: NA
DNA: TGTGCCAGCAGCCCCCCAGGGCCCCGGGTCGGGCAGTACTTC
CDR3: CASSPPGPRVGQYF

D: TRBD1
V: TRBV9
length: 14
J: TRBJ1-1
size: NA
DNA: TGTGCCAGCAGCGCGGACAGGGTCTCCGCTGAAGCTTTCTTT
CDR3: CASSADRVSAEAFF

D: TRBD2
V: TRBV15
length: 16
J: TRBJ2-5
size: NA
DNA: TGTGCCACCAGCAGGACAACTAGCGGGGGAGAAGAGACCCAGTACTTC
CDR3: CATSRTTSGGEETQYF

D: NA
V: TRBV7-2
length: 16
J: TRBJ1-2
size: NA
DNA: TGTGCCAGCAGCTTAGGGCAGGGACTACCTAACTATGGCTACACCTTC
CDR3: CASSLGQGLPNYGYTF

D: TRBD1
V: TRBV7-2
length: 15
J: TRBJ1-5
size: NA
DNA: TGTGCCAGCAGCCTTCTCGGACAGGGCAATCAGCCCCAGCATTTT
CDR3: CASSLLGQGNQPQHF

D: TRBD2
V: TRBV7-2
length: 16
J: TRBJ2-5
size: NA
DNA: TGTGCCAGCAGCCCTTCTGTGTCACTAGCGAGCGAGACCCAGTACTTC
CDR3: CASSPSVSLASETQYF

D: NA
V: TRBV7-9
length: 15
J: TRBJ2-2
size: NA
DNA: TGTGCCAGCAGCTTAGGTCCTGGGGCAGGCGGGGAGCTGTTTTTT
CDR3: CASSLGPGAGGELFF